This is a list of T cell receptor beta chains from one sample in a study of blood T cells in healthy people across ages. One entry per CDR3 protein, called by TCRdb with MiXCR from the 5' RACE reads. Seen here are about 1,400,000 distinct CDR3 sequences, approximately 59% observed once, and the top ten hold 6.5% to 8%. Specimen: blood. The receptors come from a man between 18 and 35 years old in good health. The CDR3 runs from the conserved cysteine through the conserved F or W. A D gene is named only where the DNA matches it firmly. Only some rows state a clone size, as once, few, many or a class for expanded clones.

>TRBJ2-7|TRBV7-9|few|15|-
TGTGCCAGCAGCTTTGCTCAGGGAGAGTCCTACGAGCAGTACTTC
CASSFAQGESYEQYF
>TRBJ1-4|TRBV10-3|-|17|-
TGTGCCATCAGTGAGCGGATAGGACCCGTGGGGAGTGAAAAACTGTTTTTT
CAISERIGPVGSEKLFF
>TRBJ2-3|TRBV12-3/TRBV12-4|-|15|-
TGTGCCAGCAAACCCCTAGGGGACAGCACAGATACGCAGTATTTT
CASKPLGDSTDTQYF
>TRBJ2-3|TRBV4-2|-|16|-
TGTGCCAGCAGCCCTAGCTTAGCGGAGGGCACAGATACGCAGTATTTT
CASSPSLAEGTDTQYF
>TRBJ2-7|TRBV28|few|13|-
TGTGCCAGCAGGCGAACGGGGTCCTACGAGCAGTACTTC
CASRRTGSYEQYF
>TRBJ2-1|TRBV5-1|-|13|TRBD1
TGCGCCAGCGGACAGGGGAGACACAATGAGCAGTTCTTC
CASGQGRHNEQFF
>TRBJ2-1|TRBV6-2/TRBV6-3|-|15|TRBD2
TGTGCCAGCAGAAAACCTAGCGGGGGGGTTAATGAGCAGTTCTTC
CASRKPSGGVNEQFF
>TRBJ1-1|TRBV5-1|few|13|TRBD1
TGCGCCAGCAGCTTACTTACAGGGGCTGAAGCTTTCTTT
CASSLLTGAEAFF
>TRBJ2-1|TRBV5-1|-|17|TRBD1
TGCGCCAGCAAAAAGGGATTGGTGACAGGGTTGGAGAATGAGCAGTTCTTC
CASKKGLVTGLENEQFF
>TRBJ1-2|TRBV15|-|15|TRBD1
TGTGCCACCAGCAGAGAGGACAGGCCTAACTATGGCTACACCTTC
CATSREDRPNYGYTF
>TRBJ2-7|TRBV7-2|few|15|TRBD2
TGTGCCAGCAGCTTCTACTCGGGGGGGCCCTACGAGCAGTACTTC
CASSFYSGGPYEQYF
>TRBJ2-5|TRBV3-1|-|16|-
TGTGCCAGCAGCCAAGGAGGAGGGTCCCACCAAGAGACCCAGTACTTC
CASSQGGGSHQETQYF
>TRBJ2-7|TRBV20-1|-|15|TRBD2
TGCAGTGCTAGAGATAGCGGGGTCGGCTCCTACGAGCAGTACTTC
CSARDSGVGSYEQYF
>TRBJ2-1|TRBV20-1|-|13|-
TGCAGTGCTAGAGGGGACATGGGCAAGGAGCAGTTCTTC
CSARGDMGKEQFF
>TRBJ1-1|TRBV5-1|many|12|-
TGTGCCAGCAGCTTAGGGGACACTGAAGCTTTCTTT
CASSLGDTEAFF
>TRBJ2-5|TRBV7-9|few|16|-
TGTGCCAGCAGCCCTAAACAGGGACCACTCCAAGAGACCCAGTACTTC
CASSPKQGPLQETQYF
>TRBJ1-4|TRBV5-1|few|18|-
TGCGCCAGCAGCGCCCCTTTAGGTAGTAGGGAGGTCGGCGGAAAACTGTTTTTT
CASSAPLGSREVGGKLFF
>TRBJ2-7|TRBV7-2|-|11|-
TGTGCCAGCAGCTTAGGTGTTGTGCAGTACTTC
CASSLGVVQYF
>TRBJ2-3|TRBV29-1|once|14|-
TGCAGCGTATACAAAGGGACTAGCACAGATACGCAGTATTTT
CSVYKGTSTDTQYF
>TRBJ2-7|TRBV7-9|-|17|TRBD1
TGTGCCAGCAGCTTCGATTTCATGGGACAGGGGTTCTACGAGCAGTACTTC
CASSFDFMGQGFYEQYF
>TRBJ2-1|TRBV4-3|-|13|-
TGCGCCAGCAGCCAAGATTGGCTAGGAGAGCAGTTCTTC
CASSQDWLGEQFF
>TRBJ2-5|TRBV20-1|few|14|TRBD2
TGCAGTGCTTACCCGGGACTAGACCCCGGGACCCAGTACTTC
CSAYPGLDPGTQYF
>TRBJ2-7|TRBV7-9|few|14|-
TGTGCCAGCAGCTTCCGTAACAGTGACTACGAGCAGTACTTC
CASSFRNSDYEQYF
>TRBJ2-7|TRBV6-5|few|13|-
TGTGCCAGCAGTTATCCCATATCTGGCGAGCAGTACTTC
CASSYPISGEQYF
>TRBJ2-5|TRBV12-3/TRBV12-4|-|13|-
TGTGCCAGCAGTCACAGGGCTCGTGAGACCCAGTACTTC
CASSHRARETQYF
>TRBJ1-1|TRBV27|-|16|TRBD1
TGTGCCAGCAGCCGAGGGACAGGGAGGCAGAACACTGAAGCTTTCTTT
CASSRGTGRQNTEAFF
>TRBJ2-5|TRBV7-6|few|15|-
TGTGCCAGCAGCTTATACGCAGGGCCGCCGGAGACCCAGTACTTC
CASSLYAGPPETQYF
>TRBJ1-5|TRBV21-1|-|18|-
TGTGCCAGCAGCAAAGTTATAGCGGGAGGGGGGGGAGGCAAGCCCCAGCATTTT
CASSKVIAGGGGGKPQHF
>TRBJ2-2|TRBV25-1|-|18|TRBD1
TGTGCCAGCAGTGACAGTCTCGGGGGACAGGGGAACACCGGGGAGCTGTTTTTT
CASSDSLGGQGNTGELFF
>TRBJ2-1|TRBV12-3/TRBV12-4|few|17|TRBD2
TGTGCCAGCAGTTTAGTCCCCCTAGCGGGAGGTTTCAATGAGCAGTTCTTC
CASSLVPLAGGFNEQFF
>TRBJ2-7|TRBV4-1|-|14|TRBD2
TGCGCCAGCAGCTCCCGGGGAGGGACCTACGAGCAGTACTTC
CASSSRGGTYEQYF
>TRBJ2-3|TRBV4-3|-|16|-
TGCGCCAGCAGCCAAGGCGCGAGCGGGAGCACAGATACGCAGTATTTT
CASSQGASGSTDTQYF
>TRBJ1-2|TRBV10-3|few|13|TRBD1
TGTGCCATCAGGGTAACAGGGGGCAATGGCTACACCTTC
CAIRVTGGNGYTF
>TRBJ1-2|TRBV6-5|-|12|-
TGTGCCAGCCTTGACAGGTCGTATGGCTACACCTTC
CASLDRSYGYTF
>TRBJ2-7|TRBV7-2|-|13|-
TGTGCCAGCAGCTTAATGGGATCTAGCGAGCAGTACTTC
CASSLMGSSEQYF
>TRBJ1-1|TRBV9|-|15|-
TGTGCCAGCAGCGTAGGAGGGCGTGGGAACACTGAAGCTTTCTTT
CASSVGGRGNTEAFF
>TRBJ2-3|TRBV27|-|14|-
TGTGCCAGCAGTTTGGCTAGTCTTACAGATACGCAGTATTTT
CASSLASLTDTQYF
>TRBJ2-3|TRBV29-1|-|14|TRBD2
TGCTGCGCTGTGGGACTAGCGAGCACAGATACGCAGTATTTT
CCAVGLASTDTQYF
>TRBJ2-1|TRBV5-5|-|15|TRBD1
TGTGCCAGCAGCTCGACAGGGGCCCCCCGCAATGAGCAGTTCTTC
CASSSTGAPRNEQFF
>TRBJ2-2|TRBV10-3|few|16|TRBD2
TGTGCCATCAGTGCCCCTAGCGGGGGGGTGACCGGGGAGCTGTTTTTT
CAISAPSGGVTGELFF
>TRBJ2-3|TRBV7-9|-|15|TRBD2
TGTGCCAGCAGCTTAGGGTGGCGGGAGACAGATACGCAGTATTTT
CASSLGWRETDTQYF
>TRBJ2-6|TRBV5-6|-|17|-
TGTGCCAGCAGCTTTACCGGGACCATGTCTATAGCCAACGTCCTGACTTTC
CASSFTGTMSIANVLTF
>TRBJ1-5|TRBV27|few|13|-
TGTGCCAGCAGGGGGGTTGGCAATCAGCCCCAGCATTTT
CASRGVGNQPQHF
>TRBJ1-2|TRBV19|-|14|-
TGTGCCAGTAGTATAACAGGGTCGGGCTATGGCTACACCTTC
CASSITGSGYGYTF
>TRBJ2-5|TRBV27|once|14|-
TGTGCCAGCAGTCCCCTAAGTTCTGGGGAGACCCAGTACTTC
CASSPLSSGETQYF
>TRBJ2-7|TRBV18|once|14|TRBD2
TGTGCCAGCTCACCGGGGCGGGAGACCCACGAGCAGTACTTC
CASSPGRETHEQYF
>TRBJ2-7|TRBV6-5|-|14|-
TGTGCCAGCAGTGTAAGCAGATACTCCTACGAGCAGTACTTC
CASSVSRYSYEQYF
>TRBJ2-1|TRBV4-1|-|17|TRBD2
TGCGCCAGCAGCCAGACCGGGGGGAGCTACTCCTACAATGAGCAGTTCTTC
CASSQTGGSYSYNEQFF